The rows below give T cell receptor beta chains drawn from one sample of a study of vaccination effects on CD4 cells after COVID-19. Sequenced by immunoSEQ multiplex PCR; TCRdb stores in-frame clones only, minus some. The repertoire holds tens of thousands of clones, with roughly 82% as singletons. For these TCRs, the target antigens are not known. This specimen was CD4+ T cells from PBMCs cultured with HCoV-NL63 spike peptides, taken before COVID-19 vaccination. These receptor sequences come from a human donor who received a COVID-19 vaccine. Both conserved end residues are trimmed from each CDR3. Each record gives: V gene, clone size, J gene, CDR3 protein. Rows may omit the clone size; those that give it use once, few, many or a size class.

V: TRBV5-4; size: few; J: TRBJ1-2; CDR3: ASSPTGQVYGYT
V: TRBV5-8; size: .; J: TRBJ1-5; CDR3: ASSRADRYGNQPQH
V: TRBV7-3; size: .; J: TRBJ2-2; CDR3: ASQLAGGPGTGELF
V: TRBV5-6; size: .; J: TRBJ2-1; CDR3: ASSTGIASYNEQF
V: TRBV6-4; size: .; J: TRBJ2-3; CDR3: ASTYPDTQY
V: TRBV19; size: few; J: TRBJ1-5; CDR3: ASSIYSARSQH
V: TRBV11-2; size: few; J: TRBJ2-2; CDR3: ASSLNGAGELF
V: TRBV19; size: .; J: TRBJ2-1; CDR3: ASSSGTKDYNEQF
V: TRBV9; size: once; J: TRBJ2-3; CDR3: ASARTIDSTDTQY
V: TRBV6-4; size: once; J: TRBJ1-2; CDR3: ASSDTGTGYT
V: TRBV11-1; size: .; J: TRBJ2-3; CDR3: ASSLVSRITDTQY
V: TRBV6-2/TRBV6-3; size: .; J: TRBJ1-1; CDR3: ASSRGQGARYTEAF
V: TRBV19; size: once; J: TRBJ2-1; CDR3: ASNVQGYQF
V: TRBV5-6; size: .; J: TRBJ1-2; CDR3: ASSFGLWSEGYGYT
V: TRBV7-9; size: once; J: TRBJ1-5; CDR3: ASSLAAGGDQPQH
V: TRBV11-3; size: .; J: TRBJ2-2; CDR3: ASSLVAQVNTGELF
V: TRBV5-1; size: .; J: TRBJ1-3; CDR3: ASSLGASFSGNTIY
V: TRBV11-2; size: .; J: TRBJ2-3; CDR3: ASRLDRPSDTQY
V: TRBV18; size: .; J: TRBJ2-3; CDR3: ASSPLGSSTDTQY
V: TRBV7-8; size: few; J: TRBJ2-2; CDR3: ASSSTAGRFAGELF
V: TRBV7-2; size: .; J: TRBJ1-5; CDR3: ASSLGGTATNQPQH
V: TRBV5-1; size: .; J: TRBJ1-6; CDR3: ASSLVVTGAPNSPLH
V: TRBV7-2; size: .; J: TRBJ1-2; CDR3: ASSLTGNSGYT
V: TRBV7-9; size: .; J: TRBJ2-2; CDR3: ASSLELGGELF
V: TRBV20-1; size: .; J: TRBJ1-2; CDR3: RAGDGYT
V: TRBV6-5; size: .; J: TRBJ1-5; CDR3: ASREFQVSAGPQH
V: TRBV29-1; size: .; J: TRBJ1-1; CDR3: SVEDRKQGLGTEAF
V: TRBV16; size: once; J: TRBJ2-2; CDR3: ASSLTRGMTGELF
V: TRBV2; size: .; J: TRBJ1-4; CDR3: ASRLTGTNEKLF
V: TRBV2; size: .; J: TRBJ1-6; CDR3: ASSEAGYDNSPLH
V: TRBV29-1; size: .; J: TRBJ2-5; CDR3: SPQKAAGETQY
V: TRBV9; size: .; J: TRBJ1-1; CDR3: ASSVVIGGEAF
V: TRBV24-1; size: few; J: TRBJ2-2; CDR3: ATSDPGTGDNGELF
V: TRBV5-1; size: .; J: TRBJ1-2; CDR3: ASSLGGQGLYGYT
V: TRBV5-8; size: .; J: TRBJ2-5; CDR3: ASSFSRLAGSRQETQY
V: TRBV12-3/TRBV12-4; size: .; J: TRBJ1-2; CDR3: ASSRNYGYT
V: TRBV5-1; size: .; J: TRBJ1-1; CDR3: ASIRGAAGDTEAF
V: TRBV5-1; size: .; J: TRBJ1-1; CDR3: ASTKTENTEAF
V: TRBV28; size: .; J: TRBJ1-2; CDR3: ASSVQTGNNYGYT
V: TRBV5-4; size: few; J: TRBJ2-5; CDR3: ASSPPGSPETQY
V: TRBV5-1; size: .; J: TRBJ2-3; CDR3: ASSLSVTSTSTDTQY
V: TRBV29-1; size: few; J: TRBJ2-1; CDR3: SAEGQGANEQF
V: TRBV3-1/TRBV3-2; size: few; J: TRBJ1-5; CDR3: ASSILNQPQH
V: TRBV6-5; size: .; J: TRBJ1-2; CDR3: ASSGQGAPWGYT
V: TRBV24-1; size: .; J: TRBJ2-3; CDR3: ATSMNQAGTDTQY
V: TRBV2; size: .; J: TRBJ2-3; CDR3: ASDLGGGTDTQY
V: TRBV27; size: .; J: TRBJ2-3; CDR3: ASSLYYSWMKADTQY
V: TRBV4-3; size: .; J: TRBJ2-6; CDR3: ASSQELASGANVLT
V: TRBV6-5; size: .; J: TRBJ1-1; CDR3: ASNQQRGRTEAF